This T cell receptor beta chain was recorded in a study of cytomegalovirus exposure and HLA in healthy donors (dated by TCRdb to about 2017). Broadly, across the study: In an earlier analysis of roughly 590 of the donors, around 290 Gb of sequence data and 100 million or so unique TCR beta sequences from 150 million to 200 million T cells were reported. Typing coverage differed by locus: A, B, C, DRB1 and DQB1 were typed in about 620-630 donors, DQA1 in roughly 500, DPA1 in 600 to 610, and DPB1 in 472. The study used immunosequencing to profile the T cell repertoires of some 600 subjects and linked those repertoires to cytomegalovirus serostatus. Of the roughly 400 genotyped donors, roughly 85% fell in the genetic ancestry cluster associated with self-reported Caucasian donors. Donor age, sex, ethnicity and CMV serostatus were collected together with the repertoire data. In an earlier analysis of roughly 580 of the donors, high-throughput TCR beta sequencing was used to judge whether each TCR beta V gene segment behaved as functional or pseudogenic. Roughly five DR-DQ haplotypes were handled as single units for association and clustering because linkage in the cohort was strong. The study aimed to test whether cataloging public T cell receptors could reveal signatures of past pathogen exposure. Besides the first cohort of approximately 670 subjects, a separate validation cohort made up of 120 different subjects was used. On average, 235,054 unique TCR beta nucleotide sequences were sequenced per donor among a few hundred genotyped donors of the cohort, with 15% to 20% of those sequences being non-productive. The study combined high-throughput TCR immunosequencing, statistical association of individual TCRs with disease status, and machine learning to predict cytomegalovirus infection status. A later analysis re-analyzed previously published TCR beta repertoires from approximately 700 donors and added high-resolution HLA genotyping to study TCR occurrence patterns. Class I and class II HLA loci were covered by the typing at four-digit resolution. A later genetic analysis took genome-wide SNP genotypes for about three fifths of the roughly 700 donors and used that subset as a discovery cohort. Rather than using new phenotypic data, the later analysis identified candidate immune exposures from TCR beta sequences and from how often those sequences occurred across donors. Every discovery cohort repertoire had been produced on one sequencing platform. An early release covering just under 650 HLA-typed donors comprised about 310 gigabases of sequencing data and about 90 million unique TCR sequences. Overall results and qualifications from the work: A further reported finding was that TCR beta sequences accurately predicted the HLA-A and HLA-B alleles for most subjects in the first cohort. Immune exposure information for the cohort was limited to CMV serostatus. Compared with equally common non-associated chains, HLA-associated TCR beta chains in a later analysis were more clonally expanded and had lower generation probabilities. When HLA alleles, especially DR and DQ, strongly co-occurred, attributing TCR associations to individual alleles was difficult. Correlated functional status among segregating V segments might reflect linkage disequilibrium, but an unknown experimental factor could not be ruled out. According to a later genetic analysis, donors in an Asian-associated ancestry cluster had fewer N-insertions in productive TCRs than the roughly 700-donor mean. Some IMGT-functional V segments, including TRBV6-2 and TRBV6-3, could not be told apart with the 87-base-pair reads, so those segments were excluded. This cohort had only TCR beta chains sequenced, and the lack of alpha or paired-chain data limited which features could be detected. A later analysis reported that several top co-occurrence clusters appeared linked to parvovirus B19, influenza, CMV and Epstein-Barr virus. A total of 164 TCR beta chains were listed by the study as associated with cytomegalovirus. A few of the identified cytomegalovirus-associated TCR beta chains were confirmed in vitro to be specific for cytomegalovirus antigens. According to a later analysis, most CMV-associated TCR beta chains appeared to be HLA-restricted, and the HLA associations seemed to be driven largely by CMV exposure. In a later genetic analysis, a missense DCLRE1C variant was associated with V-gene and J-gene trimming of TCR beta chains, and the association was replicated in an independent cohort. Because some donors lacked HLA typing at each locus, the association tests relied only on the typed subset. The presence/absence analyses assumed that sequencing depth was roughly uniform across donors, and that assumption may not be true. In both the original and validation cohorts, the classifier was reported to diagnose cytomegalovirus status with high specificity and sensitivity. According to the authors, the approach could potentially be generalized to other disease states and immunological phenotypes. An earlier analysis of around 500 of the donors showed that most TCR beta V segments appeared in productive rearrangements either about 87% or about 30% of the time, which broadly matched IMGT annotations. In a later analysis, TCR association rates were found to vary across HLA loci, with the most associated TCRs seen for DRB1 alleles and the fewest for HLA-C alleles. A group of highly shared sequence variants was considered likely to be a technical artifact of the sequencing pipeline. The earlier analysis of almost 600 of the donors excluded some 16 rarely observed V segments, including chromosome 9 orphons, because counts were too low. Most TCR sequences were seen in very few donors, while some public TCRs were found in many individuals. At a false discovery rate of 0.05, a later analysis linked about 16,000 TCR beta sequences to specific HLA alleles.

Turning to this clone: Which antigen it targets is not known. Nothing much larger sits one base from this clone, and base qualities are not available.

Library creation used the immunoSEQ multiplex PCR assay. The multiplex PCR relied on a mix of 60 forward primers for TCR Vbeta segments and 13 reverse primers for TCR Jbeta segments. A multiplex PCR assay on genomic DNA amplified the CDR3 region of rearranged TCR beta genes. On the Illumina HiSeq System, the amplified TCR beta libraries were sequenced as 87-base-pair reads. The published analysis was carried out like this. In a later analysis, 77 million or so unique TCR beta chains were counted across the roughly 700 repertoires, and roughly 11 million of these chains were shared by at least two donors. Raw reads were error-corrected and collapsed into unique sequences with a nearest-neighbor algorithm that merged closely related sequences to remove PCR and sequencing errors. V, D and J gene segments were assigned by aligning CDR3 sequences to IMGT reference sequences. For a sequence to be retained, a match of at least six nucleotides was required to both a V gene segment and a J gene segment. Rearrangements were called productive when the CDR3 lacked stop codons and stayed in frame with V and J; all others were non-productive. Following IMGT convention, CDR3 was defined as the stretch from the second conserved V-encoded cysteine to the conserved J-encoded phenylalanine. In an earlier analysis of some 550 of the donors, sequences lacking an unambiguous match to a single V gene segment were excluded. An earlier analysis of fewer than 750 of the donors classified V segments as functional when productive rearrangements were above 56.7% and as segregating when the standard deviation between donors was above 5%. A statistical classification framework was developed to diagnose cytomegalovirus status using the catalog of TCR beta chain sequences. In a later analysis, V and J genes were assigned by comparing TCR nucleotide sequences against IMGT/GENE-DB human TR gene sequences. In a later analysis, CDR3 sequences and most-parsimonious VDJ recombination scenarios were assigned using the TCRdist pipeline. In a later analysis, each TCR beta chain was defined by its CDR3 amino acid sequence together with its V-gene family, and reads without a unique V-gene family were excluded. To address suspected cross-contamination and a sequencing artifact, a later analysis removed around 600 highly shared, low-generation-probability nucleotide sequences. For each public chain, a later analysis derived a clonal expansion index from normalized ranks of inferred template counts within each repertoire. Generation probabilities in a later analysis came from a VDJ recombination model fitted to out-of-frame rearrangements, and those results were checked against IGoR. In a later analysis, hypergeometric tests were used to score TCR-TCR, TCR-HLA and TCR-CMV co-occurrence, with a repertoire-size bias correction applied to TCR pairs. False discovery rates were estimated in a later analysis by permuting HLA or CMV assignments 20 times. A later analysis grouped co-occurring TCRs with DBSCAN, adding TCRdist sequence similarity when clustering within HLA-allele-positive subsets. Repertoires with fewer than 30,000 or more than 120,000 public chains, plus five repertoires with anomalous nucleotide sharing, were excluded from co-occurrence clustering. What TCRdb holds here is the immuneACCESS table cut down to in-frame rearrangements. Part of the clones is not present; checked against another copy, under half of the missing clones reflect an unresolved V gene, and the others are unexplained. Clonal size and the V and J genes are those of that table, whereas D and trimming came from the DNA. The sample table lists around 99,000 clones, roughly 80% of them with a count of one. Jointly, the top ten make up about 7% of the sample.

Measured from the cysteine to the phenylalanine, the CDR3 is 15 residues long. The CDR3 DNA has 45 bases and is translated from base 1. CDR1 SGHTA and CDR2 FQGNSA are derived from the germline V gene. V is trimmed back by 5 bases and J by 5 bases, and the junction contains 6 bases that no gene match accounts for. The cohort was made up of roughly 670 healthy bone marrow donors. At the time of sampling, all cohort members were nominally healthy, though unrecorded immune exposures were likely present. The donor was CMV seropositive and belonged to the group of 250 to 350 seropositive cohort members. Each donor provided a peripheral blood sample, and peripheral blood mononuclear cells were used for TCR beta sequencing. Genomic DNA was extracted from the blood cell samples with the Qiagen DNeasy Blood Extraction Kit.

The chain is encoded by TRBV7-2 joined to TRBJ2-3, with TRBD2 matching 11 junction bases. Sequenced input: PBMCs. This TCR was sampled from a man aged 45-60 years in good health and CMV-seropositive. In nucleotides, the sequence is TGTGCCAGCAGCCTACGTAGCGGGGGGGTAGATACGCAGTATTTT. The translation is CASSLRSGGVDTQYF.